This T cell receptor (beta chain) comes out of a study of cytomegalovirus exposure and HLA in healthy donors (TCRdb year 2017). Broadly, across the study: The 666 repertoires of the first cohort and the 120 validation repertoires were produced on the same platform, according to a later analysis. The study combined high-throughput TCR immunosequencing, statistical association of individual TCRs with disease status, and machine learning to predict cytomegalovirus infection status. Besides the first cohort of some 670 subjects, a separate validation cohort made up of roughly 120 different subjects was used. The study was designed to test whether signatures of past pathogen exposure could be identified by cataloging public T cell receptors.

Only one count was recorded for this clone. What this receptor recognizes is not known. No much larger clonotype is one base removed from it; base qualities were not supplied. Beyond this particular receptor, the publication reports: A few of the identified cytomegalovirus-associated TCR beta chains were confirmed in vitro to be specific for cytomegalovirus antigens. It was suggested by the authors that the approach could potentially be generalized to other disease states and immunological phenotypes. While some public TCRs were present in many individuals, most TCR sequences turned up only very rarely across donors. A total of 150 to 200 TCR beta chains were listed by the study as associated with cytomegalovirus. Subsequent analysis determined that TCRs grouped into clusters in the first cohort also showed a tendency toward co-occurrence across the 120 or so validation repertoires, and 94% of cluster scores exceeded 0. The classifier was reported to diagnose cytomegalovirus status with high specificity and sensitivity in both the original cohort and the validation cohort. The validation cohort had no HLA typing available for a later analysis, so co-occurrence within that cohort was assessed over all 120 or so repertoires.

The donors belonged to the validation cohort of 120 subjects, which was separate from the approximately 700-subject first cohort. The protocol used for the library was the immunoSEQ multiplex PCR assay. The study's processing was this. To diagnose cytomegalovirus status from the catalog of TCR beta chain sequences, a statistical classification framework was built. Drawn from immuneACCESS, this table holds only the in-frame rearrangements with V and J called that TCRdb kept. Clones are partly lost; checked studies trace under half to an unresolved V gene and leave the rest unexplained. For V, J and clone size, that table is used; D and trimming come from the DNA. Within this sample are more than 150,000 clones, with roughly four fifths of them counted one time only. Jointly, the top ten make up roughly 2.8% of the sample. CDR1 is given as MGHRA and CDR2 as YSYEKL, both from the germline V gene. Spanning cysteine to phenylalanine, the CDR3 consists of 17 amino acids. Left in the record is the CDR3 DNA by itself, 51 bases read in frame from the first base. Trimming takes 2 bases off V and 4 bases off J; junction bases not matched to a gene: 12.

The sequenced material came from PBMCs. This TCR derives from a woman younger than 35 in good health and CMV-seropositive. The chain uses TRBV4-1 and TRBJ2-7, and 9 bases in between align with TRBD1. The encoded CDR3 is CASSQPLRGQGLYEQYF. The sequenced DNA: TGCGCCAGCAGCCAACCGTTACGGGGACAGGGACTTTACGAGCAGTACTTC.